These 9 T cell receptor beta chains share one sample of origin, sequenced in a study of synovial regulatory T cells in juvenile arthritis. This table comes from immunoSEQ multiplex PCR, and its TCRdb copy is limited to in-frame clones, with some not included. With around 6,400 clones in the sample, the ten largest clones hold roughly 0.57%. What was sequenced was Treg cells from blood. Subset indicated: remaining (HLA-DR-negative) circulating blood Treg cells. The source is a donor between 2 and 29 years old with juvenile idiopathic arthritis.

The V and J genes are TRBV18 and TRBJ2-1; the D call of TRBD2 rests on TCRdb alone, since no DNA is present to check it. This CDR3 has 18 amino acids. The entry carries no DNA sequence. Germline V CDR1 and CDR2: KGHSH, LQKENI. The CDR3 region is CASSPPIKGLASDNEQFF.

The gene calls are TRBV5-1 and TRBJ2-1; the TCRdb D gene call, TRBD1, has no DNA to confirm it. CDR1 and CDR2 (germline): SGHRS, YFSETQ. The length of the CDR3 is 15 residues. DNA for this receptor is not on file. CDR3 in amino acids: CASARTAHRGWEQFF.

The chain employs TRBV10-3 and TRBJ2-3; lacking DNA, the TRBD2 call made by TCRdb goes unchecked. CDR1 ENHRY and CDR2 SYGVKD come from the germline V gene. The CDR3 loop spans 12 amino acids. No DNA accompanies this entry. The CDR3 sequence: CAISLRGDTQYF.

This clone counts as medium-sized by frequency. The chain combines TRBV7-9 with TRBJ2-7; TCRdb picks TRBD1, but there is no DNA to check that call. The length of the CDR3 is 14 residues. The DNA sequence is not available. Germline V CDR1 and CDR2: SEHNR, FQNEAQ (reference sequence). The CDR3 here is CASSKSRGEYEQYF.

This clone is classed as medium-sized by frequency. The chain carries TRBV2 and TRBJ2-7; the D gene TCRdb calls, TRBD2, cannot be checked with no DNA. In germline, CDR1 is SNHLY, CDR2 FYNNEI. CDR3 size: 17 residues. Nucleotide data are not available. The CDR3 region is CASSGGGLAGGSYEQYF.

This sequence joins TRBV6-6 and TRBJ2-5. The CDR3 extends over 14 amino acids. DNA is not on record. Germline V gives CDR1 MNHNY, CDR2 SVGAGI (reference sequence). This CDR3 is CASSYVGVVETQYF.

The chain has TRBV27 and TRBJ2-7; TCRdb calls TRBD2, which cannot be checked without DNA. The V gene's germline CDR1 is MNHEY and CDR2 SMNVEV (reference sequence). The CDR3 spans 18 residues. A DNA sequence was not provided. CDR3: CASSSGTSGRAPFYEQYF.

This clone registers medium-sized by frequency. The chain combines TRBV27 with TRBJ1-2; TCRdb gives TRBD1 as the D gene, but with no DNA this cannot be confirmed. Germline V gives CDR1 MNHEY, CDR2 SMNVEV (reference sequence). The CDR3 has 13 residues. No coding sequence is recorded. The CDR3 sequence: CASKPAAGSGYTF.

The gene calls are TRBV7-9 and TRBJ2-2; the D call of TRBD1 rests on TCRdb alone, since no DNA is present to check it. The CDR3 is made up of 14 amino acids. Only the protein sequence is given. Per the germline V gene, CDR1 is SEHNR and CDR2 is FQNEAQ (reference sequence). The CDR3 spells CASSFSGQSGELFF. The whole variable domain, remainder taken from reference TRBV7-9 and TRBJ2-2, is DTGVSQNPRHKITKRGQNVTFRCDPISEHNRLYWYRQTLGQGPEFLTYFQNEAQLEKSRLLSDRFSAERPKGSFSTLEIQRTEQGDSAMYLCASSFSGQSGELFFGEGSRLTVL.